Here is one T cell receptor beta chain with its context. Its cognate antigen is unknown. This specimen includes other DNA sequences encoding the same CDR3. The data stem from a study of T cell responses to AZD1222 COVID-19 vaccine. General study points: Only after the peak T cell response were repertoires sampled. Baseline serostatus was positive in only six AZD1222 recipients.

Germline CDR1 reads GTSNPN; CDR2 reads SVGIG (reference sequence). Between the trimmed V and J ends, which lost 0 bases and 3 bases, there was a span of 8 bases. This CDR3 has 13 amino acids. Assay: immunoSEQ multiplex PCR; the TCRdb copy retains only in-frame clones and omits some. The sample lists 150,000 to 200,000 clones, 90% to 95% occurring once. This chain joins TRBV30 and TRBJ1-2, with D hard to call. The sequence was collected from an adult who received the AZD1222 COVID-19 vaccine. The sequenced sample was peripheral blood, obtained 28 days after the second AZD1222 dose. CDR3 in DNA: TGTGCCTGGAGTGTGGGAGGCTACTATGGCTACACCTTC. Protein sequence: CAWSVGGYYGYTF.